A selection of T cell receptor beta chains follows, all from one sample in a study of early T cells in non-severe SARS-CoV-2 infection. TCRdb re-called the 5' RACE reads with MiXCR, one entry per CDR3 protein. The repertoire consists of about 80,000 distinct CDR3 sequences, with around an eighth occurring once and the leading ten covering 2.6%. Source material: whole blood. The source of these receptors is an adult who was a healthcare worker with PCR-confirmed SARS-CoV-2 infection or an uninfected control (not recorded which). CDR3s include the opening cysteine and the closing phenylalanine or tryptophan. The D gene is left open where the match is weak. Some rows mark clone size as missing; the rest say once, few, many or name a class of expanded clone.

J | D | size | V | CDR3 | DNA
TRBJ2-3 | - | - | TRBV28 | CASSRDPRGTDTQYF | TGTGCCAGCAGCCGGGACCCCCGAGGCACAGATACGCAGTATTTT
TRBJ1-4 | - | many | TRBV24-1 | CATSGSGGDREKLFF | TGTGCCACCAGTGGGTCCGGAGGGGACCGGGAAAAACTGTTTTTT
TRBJ1-6 | TRBD1 | many | TRBV19 | CASSKGWDSSRLNSPLHF | TGTGCCAGTAGTAAAGGGTGGGACAGCTCCCGCTTAAATTCACCCCTCCACTTT
TRBJ2-7 | TRBD2 | - | TRBV6-5 | CASGSNLAGASYEQYF | TGTGCCAGCGGATCTAACCTAGCGGGGGCCTCCTACGAGCAGTACTTC
TRBJ2-7 | - | many | TRBV12-3/TRBV12-4 | CASRPGRNSYEQYF | TGTGCCAGCAGGCCGGGACGGAACTCCTACGAGCAGTACTTC
TRBJ2-5 | TRBD2 | many | TRBV27 | CASRRAGGQETQYF | TGTGCCAGCAGGAGAGCGGGAGGTCAAGAGACCCAGTACTTC
TRBJ2-5 | - | few | TRBV28 | CASFKGNQETQYF | TGTGCCAGCTTCAAGGGAAACCAAGAGACCCAGTACTTC
TRBJ2-7 | TRBD2 | - | TRBV28 | CASSALAGGLPYEQYF | TGTGCCAGCAGTGCTTTAGCGGGAGGTCTGCCCTACGAGCAGTACTTC
TRBJ1-1 | - | - | TRBV6-2/TRBV6-3 | CASSSPREGGGMKAFF | TGTGCCAGCAGTTCCCCAAGGGAAGGGGGAGGAATGAAAGCTTTCTTT
TRBJ2-7 | - | few | TRBV5-6 | CASSSSRRPYEQYF | TGTGCCAGCAGCTCCTCTCGGCGGCCCTACGAGCAGTACTTC
TRBJ2-7 | TRBD2 | few | TRBV7-6 | CASSLGVGGRSYEQYF | TGTGCCAGCAGCTTAGGGGTCGGCGGGAGAAGCTACGAGCAGTACTTC
TRBJ2-7 | - | few | TRBV12-3/TRBV12-4 | CASSFLTGQPYEQYF | TGTGCCAGCAGTTTTCTAACTGGTCAGCCCTACGAGCAGTACTTC
TRBJ2-1 | - | many | TRBV10-3 | CAISESGTVDEQFF | TGTGCCATCAGTGAGAGCGGGACAGTAGATGAGCAGTTCTTC
TRBJ2-1 | - | - | TRBV21-1 | CASSKRRELRYNEQFF | TGTGCCAGCAGCAAAAGGCGGGAGTTAAGGTACAATGAGCAGTTCTTC
TRBJ2-7 | TRBD1 | few | TRBV12-5 | CASGLTTGGSYEQYF | TGTGCTAGTGGTTTGACCACAGGGGGCTCCTACGAGCAGTACTTC